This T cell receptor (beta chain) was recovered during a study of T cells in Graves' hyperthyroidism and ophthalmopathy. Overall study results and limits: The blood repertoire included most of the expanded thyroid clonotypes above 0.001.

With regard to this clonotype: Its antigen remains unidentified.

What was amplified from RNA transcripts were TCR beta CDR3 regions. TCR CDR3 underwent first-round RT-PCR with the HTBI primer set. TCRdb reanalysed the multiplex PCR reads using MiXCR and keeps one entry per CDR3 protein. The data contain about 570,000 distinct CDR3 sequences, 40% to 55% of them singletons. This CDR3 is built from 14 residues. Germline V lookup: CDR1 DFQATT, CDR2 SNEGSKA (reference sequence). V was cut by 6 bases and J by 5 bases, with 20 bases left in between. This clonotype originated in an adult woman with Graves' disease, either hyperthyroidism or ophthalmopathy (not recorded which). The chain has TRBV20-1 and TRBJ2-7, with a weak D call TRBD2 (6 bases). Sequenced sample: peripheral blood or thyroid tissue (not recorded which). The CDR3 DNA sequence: TGCAGTGCCAAACCGGGAGTTAGTCGTGACGAGCAGTACTTC. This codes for CSAKPGVSRDEQYF.